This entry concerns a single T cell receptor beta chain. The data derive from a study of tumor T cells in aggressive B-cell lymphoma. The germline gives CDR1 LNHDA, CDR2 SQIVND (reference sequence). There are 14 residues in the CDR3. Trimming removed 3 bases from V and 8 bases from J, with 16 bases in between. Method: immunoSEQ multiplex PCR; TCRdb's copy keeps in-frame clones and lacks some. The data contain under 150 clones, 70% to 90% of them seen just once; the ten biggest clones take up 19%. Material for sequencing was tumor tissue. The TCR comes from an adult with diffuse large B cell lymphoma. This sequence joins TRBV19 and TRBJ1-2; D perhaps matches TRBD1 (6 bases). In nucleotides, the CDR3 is TGTGCCAGTAGTATGGCCGGATGGGGGGGCGGCTACACCTTC. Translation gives CASSMAGWGGGYTF.